This T cell receptor (beta chain) originates from a study of regulatory T cells in long-lasting Graves disease. The authors built TCR beta libraries using iRepertoire HTBI primers and Arm-PCR of CDR3 regions. MiXCR, applied by TCRdb to the multiplex PCR reads, yields one record per CDR3 protein. In the table there are roughly 700,000 distinct CDR3 sequences, approximately 29% of which are singletons. Broader study findings: Favoring TRBV28, TRBJ1-2 and TRBJ2-5 was a feature seen in persistent disease.

Concerning this clonotype itself: Its matching antigen is unknown.

This CDR3 spans 16 amino acids. Germline V gene data show CDR1 as SGHDT and CDR2 as YYEEEE. V dropped 0 bases and J dropped 5 bases, with 15 bases sitting between them. The time point: persistent/refractory GD, antithyroid drugs over 5 years with positive TRAb. PBMC-extracted RNA yielded the TCR library. This sequence joins TRBV5-6 and TRBJ2-1, with D possibly being TRBD2 (5 bases). This clonotype was obtained from a female donor with Graves disease. The sample in question was peripheral blood mononuclear cells (PBMCs), obtained when the disease was refractory, from a patient treated with antithyroid drugs. CDR3 nucleotides: TGTGCCAGCAGCTTGGCATCGGGATCATACCACAATGAGCAGTTCTTC. This sequence encodes CASSLASGSYHNEQFF.